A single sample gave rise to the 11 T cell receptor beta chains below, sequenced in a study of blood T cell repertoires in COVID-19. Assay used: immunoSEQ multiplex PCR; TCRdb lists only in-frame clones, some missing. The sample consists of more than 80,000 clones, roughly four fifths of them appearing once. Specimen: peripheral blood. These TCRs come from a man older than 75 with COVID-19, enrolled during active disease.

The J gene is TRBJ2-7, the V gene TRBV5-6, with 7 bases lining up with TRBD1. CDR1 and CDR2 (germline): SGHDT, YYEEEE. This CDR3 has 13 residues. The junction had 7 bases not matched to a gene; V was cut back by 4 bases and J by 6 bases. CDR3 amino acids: CASSHPDRPEQYF. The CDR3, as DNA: TGTGCCAGCAGCCATCCGGACAGGCCCGAGCAGTACTTC.

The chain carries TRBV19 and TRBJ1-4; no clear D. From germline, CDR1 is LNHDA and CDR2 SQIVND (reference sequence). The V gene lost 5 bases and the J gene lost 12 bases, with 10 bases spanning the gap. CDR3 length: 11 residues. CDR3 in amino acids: CASSPRNQLFF. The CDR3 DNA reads TGTGCCAGTAGTCCGCGGAATCAACTGTTTTTT.

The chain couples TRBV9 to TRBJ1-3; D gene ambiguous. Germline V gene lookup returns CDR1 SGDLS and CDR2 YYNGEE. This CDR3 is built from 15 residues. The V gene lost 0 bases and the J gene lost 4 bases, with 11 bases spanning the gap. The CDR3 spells CASSVALAGGNTIYF. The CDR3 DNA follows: TGTGCCAGCAGCGTAGCATTAGCCGGGGGAAACACCATATATTTT.

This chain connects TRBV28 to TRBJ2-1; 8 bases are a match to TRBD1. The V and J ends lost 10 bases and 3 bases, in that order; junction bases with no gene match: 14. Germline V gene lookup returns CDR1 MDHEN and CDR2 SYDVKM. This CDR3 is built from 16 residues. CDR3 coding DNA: TGTGCCACTGCGCCTCTAGGACAGGGCGTCTACAATGAGCAGTTCTTC. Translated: CATAPLGQGVYNEQFF. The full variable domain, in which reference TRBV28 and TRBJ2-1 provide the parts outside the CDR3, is DVKVTQSSRYLVKRTGEKVFLECVQDMDHENMFWYRQDPGLGLRLIYFSYDVKMKEKGDIPEGYSVSREKKERFSLILESASTNQTSMYLCATAPLGQGVYNEQFFGPGTRLTVL.

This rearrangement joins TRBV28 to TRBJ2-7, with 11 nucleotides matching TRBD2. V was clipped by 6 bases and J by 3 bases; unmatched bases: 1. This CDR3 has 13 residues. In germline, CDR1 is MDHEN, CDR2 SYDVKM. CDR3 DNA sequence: TGTGCCAGCAGCCTAGCGGGAGGCTACGAGCAGTACTTC. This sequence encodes CASSLAGGYEQYF.

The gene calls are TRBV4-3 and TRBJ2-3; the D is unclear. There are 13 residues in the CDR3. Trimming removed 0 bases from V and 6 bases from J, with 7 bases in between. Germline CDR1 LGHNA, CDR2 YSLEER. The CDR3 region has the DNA TGCGCCAGCAGCCAAGAGTGGAGTGATACGCAGTATTTT. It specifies CASSQEWSDTQYF.

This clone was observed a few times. Written as DNA, the CDR3 is TGTGCCAGCAGCCCGAATTCCGGCCCTATAGCGGGAGGACAAGAGACCCAGTACTTC. This sequence encodes CASSPNSGPIAGGQETQYF. This sequence joins TRBV5-4 and TRBJ2-5, with 10 bases aligning to TRBD2. Germline V CDR1 and CDR2: SGHNT, YYREEE (reference sequence). After removal of 4 bases from V and 2 bases from J, the junction contained 17 bases not matched to a gene. The CDR3 has 19 residues.

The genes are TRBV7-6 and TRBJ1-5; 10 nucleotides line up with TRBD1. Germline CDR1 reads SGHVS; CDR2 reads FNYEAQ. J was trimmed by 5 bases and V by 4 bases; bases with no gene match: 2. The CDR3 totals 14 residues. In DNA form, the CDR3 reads TGTGCCAGCAGCTCCGGACAGGGGGATCAGCCCCAGCATTTT. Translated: CASSSGQGDQPQHF.

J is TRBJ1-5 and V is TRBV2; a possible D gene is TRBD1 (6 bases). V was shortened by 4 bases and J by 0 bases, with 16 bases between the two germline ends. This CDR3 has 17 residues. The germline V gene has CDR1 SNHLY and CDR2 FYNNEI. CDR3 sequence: CASSGGHRLYSNQPQHF. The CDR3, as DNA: TGTGCCAGCAGTGGGGGACACAGACTATATAGCAATCAGCCCCAGCATTTT.

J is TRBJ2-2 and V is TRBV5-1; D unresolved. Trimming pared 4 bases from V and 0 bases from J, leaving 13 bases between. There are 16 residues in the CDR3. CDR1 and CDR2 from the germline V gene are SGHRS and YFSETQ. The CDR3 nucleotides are TGCGCCAGCAGCCGTACCCTGGCCACGAACACCGGGGAGCTGTTTTTT. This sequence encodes CASSRTLATNTGELFF.

CDR3 amino acids: CASSQDMGGETQYF. Written as DNA, the CDR3 is TGTGCCAGCAGCCAAGATATGGGAGGAGAGACCCAGTACTTC. V usage is TRBV4-2 and J usage is TRBJ2-5, with TRBD2 as a possible D gene (6 bases). The CDR3 runs to 14 residues. Germline V gene data show CDR1 as LGHNA and CDR2 as YNFKEQ. Trimming pared 0 bases from V and 4 bases from J, leaving 9 bases between.